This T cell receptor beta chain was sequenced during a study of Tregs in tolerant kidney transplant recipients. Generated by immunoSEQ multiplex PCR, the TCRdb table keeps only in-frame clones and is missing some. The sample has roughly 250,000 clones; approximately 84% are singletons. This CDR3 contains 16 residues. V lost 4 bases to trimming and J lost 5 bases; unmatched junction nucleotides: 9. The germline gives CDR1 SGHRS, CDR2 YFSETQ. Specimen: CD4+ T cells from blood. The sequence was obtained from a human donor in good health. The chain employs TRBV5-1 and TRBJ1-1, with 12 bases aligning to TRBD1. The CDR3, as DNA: TGCGCCAGCAGCCCGGACGGGACAGGGGGCAATACTGAAGCTTTCTTT. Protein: CASSPDGTGGNTEAFF.